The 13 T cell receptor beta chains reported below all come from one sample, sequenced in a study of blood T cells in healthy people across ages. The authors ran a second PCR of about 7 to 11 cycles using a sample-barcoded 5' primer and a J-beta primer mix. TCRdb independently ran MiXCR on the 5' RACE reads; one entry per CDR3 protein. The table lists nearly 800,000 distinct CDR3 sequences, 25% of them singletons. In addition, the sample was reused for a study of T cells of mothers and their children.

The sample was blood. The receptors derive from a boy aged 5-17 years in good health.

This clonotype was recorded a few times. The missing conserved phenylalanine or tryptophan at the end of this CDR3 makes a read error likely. The CDR3 here is CASSRPSAQETQYL. CDR3 bases: TGTGCCAGCAGCCGTCCGTCGGCCCAAGAGACCCAGTACCTC. This chain joins TRBV7-8 and TRBJ2-1; no clear D. TRBJ2-5 matches the DNA end more closely, so the J call is doubtful. Germline CDR1 reads SGHVS; CDR2 reads FQNEAQ. This CDR3 is built from 14 residues.

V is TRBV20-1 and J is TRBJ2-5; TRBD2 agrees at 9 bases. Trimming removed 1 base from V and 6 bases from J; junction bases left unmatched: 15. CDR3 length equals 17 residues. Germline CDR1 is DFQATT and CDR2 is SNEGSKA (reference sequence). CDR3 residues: CSARARGLTSGQKTQYF. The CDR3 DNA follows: TGCAGTGCTAGAGCCAGAGGTCTGACTAGCGGACAGAAGACCCAGTACTTC.

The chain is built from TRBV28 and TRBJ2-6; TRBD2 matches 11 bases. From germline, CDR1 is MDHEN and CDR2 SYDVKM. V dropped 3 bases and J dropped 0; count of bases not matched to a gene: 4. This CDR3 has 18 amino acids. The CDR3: CASSFSSGGISGANVLTF. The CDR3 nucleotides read TGTGCCAGCAGTTTCTCTAGCGGGGGGATCTCTGGGGCCAACGTCCTGACTTTC. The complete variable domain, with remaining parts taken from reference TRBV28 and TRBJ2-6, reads DVKVTQSSRYLVKRTGEKVFLECVQDMDHENMFWYRQDPGLGLRLIYFSYDVKMKEKGDIPEGYSVSREKKERFSLILESASTNQTSMYLCASSFSSGGISGANVLTFGAGSRLTVL.

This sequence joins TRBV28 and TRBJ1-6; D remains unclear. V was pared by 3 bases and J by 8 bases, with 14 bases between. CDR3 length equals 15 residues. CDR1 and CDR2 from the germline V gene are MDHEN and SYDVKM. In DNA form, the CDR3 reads TGTGCCAGCAGTTTTAATTATCGTCCTTATTCACCCCTCCACTTT. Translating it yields CASSFNYRPYSPLHF.

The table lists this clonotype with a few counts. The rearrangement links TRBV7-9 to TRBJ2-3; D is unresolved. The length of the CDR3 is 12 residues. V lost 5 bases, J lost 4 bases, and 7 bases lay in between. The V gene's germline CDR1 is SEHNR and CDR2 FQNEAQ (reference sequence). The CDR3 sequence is CASSLHSDTQYF. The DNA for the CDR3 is TGTGCCAGCAGCCTTCACTCAGATACGCAGTATTTT.

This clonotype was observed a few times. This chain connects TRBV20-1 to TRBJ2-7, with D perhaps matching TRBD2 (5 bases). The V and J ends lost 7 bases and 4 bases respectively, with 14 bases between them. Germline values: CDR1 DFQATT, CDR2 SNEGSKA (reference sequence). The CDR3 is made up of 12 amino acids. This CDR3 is CSGRGRAYEQYF. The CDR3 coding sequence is TGCAGTGGGCGAGGGCGGGCGTACGAGCAGTACTTC.

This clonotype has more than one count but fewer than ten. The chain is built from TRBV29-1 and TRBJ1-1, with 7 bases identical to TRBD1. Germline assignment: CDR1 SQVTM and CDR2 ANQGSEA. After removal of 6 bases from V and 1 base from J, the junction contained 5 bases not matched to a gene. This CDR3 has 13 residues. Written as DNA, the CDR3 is TGCAGCGTGGACGGACAGGCGAACACTGAAGCTTTCTTT. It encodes CSVDGQANTEAFF.

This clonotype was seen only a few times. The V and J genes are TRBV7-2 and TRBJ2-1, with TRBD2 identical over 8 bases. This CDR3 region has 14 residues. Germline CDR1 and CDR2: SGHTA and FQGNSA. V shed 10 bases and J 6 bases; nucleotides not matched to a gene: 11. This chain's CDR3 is CATSSSGSSNEQFF. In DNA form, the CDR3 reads TGTGCCACATCGTCCAGCGGGAGTAGCAATGAGCAGTTCTTC.

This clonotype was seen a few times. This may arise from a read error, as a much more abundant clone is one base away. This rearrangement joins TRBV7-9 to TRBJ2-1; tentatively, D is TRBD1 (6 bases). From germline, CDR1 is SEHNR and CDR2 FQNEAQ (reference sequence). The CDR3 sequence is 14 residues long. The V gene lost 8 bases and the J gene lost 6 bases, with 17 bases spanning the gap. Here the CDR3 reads CASGPRTEGNEQFF. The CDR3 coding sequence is TGTGCCAGCGGCCCAAGGACAGAAGGCAATGAGCAGTTCTTC. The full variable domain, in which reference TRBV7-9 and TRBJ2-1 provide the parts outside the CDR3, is DTGVSQNPRHKITKRGQNVTFRCDPISEHNRLYWYRQTLGQGPEFLTYFQNEAQLEKSRLLSDRFSAERPKGSFSTLEIQRTEQGDSAMYLCASGPRTEGNEQFFGPGTRLTVL.

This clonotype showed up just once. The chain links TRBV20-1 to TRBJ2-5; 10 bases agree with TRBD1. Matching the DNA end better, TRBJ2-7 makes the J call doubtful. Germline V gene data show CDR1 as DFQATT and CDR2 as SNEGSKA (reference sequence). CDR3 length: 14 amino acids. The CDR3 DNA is TGCAGTGCCGCCGACAGGGGGCCCGCCTACGAGCAGTACTTC. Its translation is CSAADRGPAYEQYF.

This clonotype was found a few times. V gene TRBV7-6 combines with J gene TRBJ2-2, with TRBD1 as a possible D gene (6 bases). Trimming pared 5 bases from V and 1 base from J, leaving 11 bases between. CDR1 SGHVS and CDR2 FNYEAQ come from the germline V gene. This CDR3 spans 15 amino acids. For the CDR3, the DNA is TGTGCCAGCAGCGATACCAGGGGGAACACCGGGGAGCTGTTTTTT. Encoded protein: CASSDTRGNTGELFF.

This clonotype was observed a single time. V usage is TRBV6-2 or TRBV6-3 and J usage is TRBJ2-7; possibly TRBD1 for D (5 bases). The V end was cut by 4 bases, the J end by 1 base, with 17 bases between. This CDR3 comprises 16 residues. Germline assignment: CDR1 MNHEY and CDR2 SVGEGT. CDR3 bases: TGTGCCAGCAGTTTAAGCCACGGACAAGTTTCCTACGAGCAGTACTTC. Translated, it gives CASSLSHGQVSYEQYF.

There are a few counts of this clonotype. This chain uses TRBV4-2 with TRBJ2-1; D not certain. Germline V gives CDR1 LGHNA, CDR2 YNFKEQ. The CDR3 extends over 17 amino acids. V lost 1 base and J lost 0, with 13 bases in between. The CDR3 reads CASSQGVAESSYNEQFF. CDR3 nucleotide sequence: TGTGCCAGCAGCCAAGGAGTCGCGGAGAGCTCCTACAATGAGCAGTTCTTC.